The 19 T cell receptor beta chains below all came from one sample that was sequenced in a study of cytotoxic CD8 clonotypes in ibrutinib-treated CLL. The assay was immunoSEQ multiplex PCR, and TCRdb's table has in-frame clones only and misses some. The sample yields tens of thousands of clones, 80% seen once. The starting material was PBMCs, obtained at disease progression, from a patient treated with ibrutinib. The receptor set was obtained from a human donor with chronic lymphocytic leukemia.

The chain uses TRBV5-6 and TRBJ2-2; no reliable D call. Trimming left V 4 bases short and J 4 bases short, with 14 bases between. The CDR3 loop spans 15 amino acids. Germline V gene sequence: CDR1 SGHDT, CDR2 YYEEEE. The CDR3 sequence: CASSLITVTTGELFF. The CDR3 DNA reads as TGTGCCAGCAGCCTTATAACGGTGACCACCGGGGAGCTGTTTTTT.

V is TRBV5-1 and J is TRBJ1-3; no firm D call. Germline-derived CDR1 and CDR2 are SGHRS and YFSETQ. This CDR3 contains 13 residues. Trimming cost V 3 bases and J 0 bases, with 4 bases left between them. In DNA, the CDR3 is TGCGCCAGCAGCTCCGTCTCTGGAAACACCATATATTTT. Its translation: CASSSVSGNTIYF.

The table lists this clone with a count of one. This chain uses TRBV2 with TRBJ2-1; a weak D match, TRBD2 (5 bases). The V gene lost 8 bases and the J gene lost 5 bases, with 13 bases spanning the gap. Germline V CDR1 and CDR2: SNHLY, FYNNEI. This CDR3 contains 13 residues. CDR3: CASGGSEHNEQFF. The CDR3 DNA reads TGTGCCAGCGGCGGGTCAGAACACAATGAGCAGTTCTTC.

The rearrangement uses TRBV7-6 and TRBJ1-1, with D uncertain. This CDR3 comprises 12 residues. Germline V gene data show CDR1 as SGHVS and CDR2 as FNYEAQ. V was trimmed by 1 base and J by 7 bases, leaving 7 bases between them. As DNA, the CDR3 is TGTGCCAGCAGCTTAGGGGGAGGTGAAGCTTTCTTT. It codes for CASSLGGGEAFF.

V and J are TRBV6-5 and TRBJ2-7, with a tentative D call TRBD1 (5 bases). The CDR3 runs 16 residues. V dropped 0 bases and J dropped 2 bases, with 14 bases sitting between them. Germline V gene lookup returns CDR1 MNHEY and CDR2 SVGAGI. CDR3 amino acids: CASSYSRQGRAYEQYF. CDR3 in DNA: TGTGCCAGCAGTTACTCGCGGCAGGGTCGGGCCTACGAGCAGTACTTC.

The rearrangement links TRBV5-1 to TRBJ2-3; D remains unclear. The CDR3 runs to 17 residues. Germline CDR1 reads SGHRS; CDR2 reads YFSETQ. Trimming removed 4 bases from V and 1 base from J, with 19 bases in between. CDR3 bases: TGCGCCAGCAGCATGGGATCCGGGCTGGTAGGCACAGATACGCAGTATTTT. Translated: CASSMGSGLVGTDTQYF.

This clone was seen once. The chain employs TRBV25-1 and TRBJ2-5; no reliable D call. The CDR3 contains 11 residues. V was pared by 4 bases and J by 5 bases, with 5 bases between. Per the germline V gene, CDR1 is MGHDK and CDR2 is SYGVNS. The CDR3 region is CASSVPETQYF. CDR3 in DNA: TGTGCCAGCAGTGTTCCGGAGACCCAGTACTTC.

This clone turned up a few times. V usage is TRBV18 and J usage is TRBJ1-2; D is possibly TRBD1 (6 bases). Trimming removed 3 bases from V and 6 bases from J, with 11 bases in between. The length of the CDR3 is 13 residues. Germline V gives CDR1 KGHSH, CDR2 LQKENI. The CDR3 here is CASSPDNRDGYTF. The CDR3 DNA reads TGTGCCAGCTCACCGGACAACAGGGATGGCTACACCTTC.

The J gene is TRBJ2-2, the V gene TRBV15; 8 bases align to TRBD1. V dropped 5 bases and J dropped 6; count of bases not matched to a gene: 8. This CDR3 has 15 residues. Germline loops: CDR1 LNHNV, CDR2 YYDKDF (reference sequence). For the CDR3, the DNA is TGTGCCACCAGCTCCTGGACAGGGTTCCCCGGGGAGCTGTTTTTT. Encoded protein: CATSSWTGFPGELFF.

This chain links TRBV10-2 with TRBJ1-1; 7 bases fit TRBD1. This CDR3 has 17 amino acids. V shed 0 bases and J 4 bases; nucleotides not matched to a gene: 11. Per germline, CDR1 WSHSY and CDR2 SAAADI. The CDR3: CASSESRGGMRVTEAFF. CDR3 sequence (DNA): TGCGCCAGCAGTGAGTCACGAGGGGGCATGCGAGTCACTGAAGCTTTCTTT.

This clone was observed at least ten times. This chain connects TRBV11-2 to TRBJ2-3, with TRBD2 matching 7 bases. Germline V gene lookup returns CDR1 SGHAT and CDR2 FQNNGV. The CDR3 length is 17 residues. Trimming cost V 0 bases and J 0 bases; bases outside gene matches: 6. CDR3 sequence reads: CASSLDPRTRSTDTQYF. The CDR3 DNA sequence: TGTGCCAGCAGCTTAGATCCCAGGACTAGGAGCACAGATACGCAGTATTTT.

This clone was detected once. The V gene is TRBV2, the J gene TRBJ2-7, with D tentatively TRBD1 (7 bases). V lost 3 bases and J lost 4, with 10 bases in between. This CDR3 comprises 13 residues. Germline V gene data show CDR1 as SNHLY and CDR2 as FYNNEI. The CDR3 bases are TGTGCCAGCAGTGAGGAGGGGGCGTACGAGCAGTACTTC. It encodes CASSEEGAYEQYF.

This clone was picked up one time. The rearrangement uses TRBV11-2 and TRBJ2-6, with D perhaps TRBD1 (6 bases). Trimming took off 5 bases at V and 4 bases at J, with 21 bases between the two ends. CDR1 is SGHAT, CDR2 FQNNGV, per germline. CDR3 length equals 18 residues. In DNA form, the CDR3 reads TGTGCCAGCAGCCCCACCCCCTCAACAGGGAGCGGGGCCAACGTCCTGACTTTC. Amino acids: CASSPTPSTGSGANVLTF.

This chain uses TRBV27 with TRBJ2-7, with 11 bases aligning to TRBD2. The V segment lost 2 bases and the J segment 6 bases; nucleotides outside the gene matches: 6. The germline CDR1 and CDR2 sequences are MNHEY and SMNVEV (reference sequence). This CDR3 spans 15 amino acids. The CDR3 coding sequence is TGTGCCAGCAGTTTAGTAGCGGGAGGGCTGGCCGAGCAGTACTTC. This translates into CASSLVAGGLAEQYF.

V and J are TRBV2 and TRBJ1-2; D perhaps matches TRBD1 (6 bases). This CDR3 region has 13 residues. Germline CDR1 reads SNHLY; CDR2 reads FYNNEI. Trimming removed 6 bases from V and 4 bases from J, with 12 bases in between. The CDR3 nucleotides read TGTGCCAGCAGCCCGGGACAAATCTATGGCTACACCTTC. The encoded protein is CASSPGQIYGYTF.

The CDR3 protein is CASRYRGGNEQFF. Here the CDR3 DNA reads TGTGCCAGCAGGTACAGGGGTGGTAATGAGCAGTTCTTC. This chain uses TRBV6-5 with TRBJ2-1; 7 bases line up with TRBD1. This CDR3 has 13 residues. V was clipped by 6 bases and J by 7 bases; unmatched bases: 6. In germline, CDR1 is MNHEY, CDR2 SVGAGI.

V usage is TRBV5-8 and J usage is TRBJ2-7; 7 bases line up with TRBD1. Germline V gene lookup returns CDR1 SGHTS and CDR2 YDEGEE. This CDR3 has 16 amino acids. With 0 bases clipped from V and 2 bases from J, the junction kept 8 bases outside the gene matches. CDR3 coding DNA: TGTGCCAGCAGCTTGGGAGGGACAGAACCCACCTACGAGCAGTACTTC. Translation gives CASSLGGTEPTYEQYF.

The rearrangement joins TRBV30 to TRBJ1-2; D possibly corresponds to TRBD1 (6 bases). V was clipped by 0 bases and J by 5 bases, with 10 bases between them. The CDR3 runs 13 residues. The germline V gene encodes CDR1 GTSNPN and CDR2 SVGIG (reference sequence). The CDR3 DNA is TGTGCCTGGAGTGTAGGACAGCAATATGGCTACACCTTC. Protein sequence: CAWSVGQQYGYTF.

V is TRBV5-1 and J is TRBJ1-3, with 7 bases that match TRBD1. CDR1 and CDR2 (germline): SGHRS, YFSETQ. V was clipped by 3 bases and J by 2 bases; unmatched bases: 2. This CDR3 has 14 amino acids. CDR3 DNA: TGCGCCAGCAGCTCTGGGACAGCTGGAAACACCATATATTTT. Translated, it gives CASSSGTAGNTIYF. Based on the CDR3 plus reference TRBV5-1 and TRBJ1-3, the full variable domain is KAGVTQTPRYLIKTRGQQVTLSCSPISGHRSVSWYQQTPGQGLQFLFEYFSETQRNKGNFPGRFSGRQFSNSRSEMNVSTLELGDSALYLCASSSGTAGNTIYFGEGSWLTVV.